The 22 T cell receptor beta chains below all came from one sample that was sequenced in a study of human T cells and chemical hapten exposure. TCRdb re-derived calls from the RACE reads in MiXCR, one entry per CDR3 protein. This sample has tens of thousands of distinct CDR3 sequences, with approximately 12% found just once. Time point noted: pre-sensitization, week 0. Treatment: therapeutic diphenylcyclopropenone sensitization with weekly scalp DPC. Unfractionated whole blood was the source of the extracted total RNA. The sample here was whole blood, taken in connection with sensitization to the hapten diphenylcyclopropenone (DPC). The source is a woman in her thirties or forties with alopecia areata. Some clones in this sample may be carry-over from other donors' samples.

This clonotype was observed at least ten times. The chain's CDR3 is CASSQQTTSLDTQYF. For the CDR3, the DNA is TGCGCCAGCAGCCAACAAACTACTAGTTTGGATACGCAGTATTTT. The chain recombines TRBV4-1 with TRBJ2-3; D perhaps matches TRBD2 (5 bases). The V gene lost 2 bases and the J gene lost 6 bases, with 15 bases spanning the gap. The CDR3 consists of 15 residues. Germline V gene lookup returns CDR1 MGHRA and CDR2 YSYEKL.

The table lists this clonotype with many counts. The chain combines TRBV3-1 with TRBJ2-7; D is perhaps TRBD2 (6 bases). Germline assignment: CDR1 LGHDT and CDR2 YNNKEL (reference sequence). The germline V and J ends were trimmed by 4 bases and 0 bases, with 13 bases remaining between them. CDR3 size: 15 residues. The CDR3 DNA reads TGTGCCAGCAGCCTCATTTGGGACTCCTCCTACGAGCAGTACTTC. Encoded protein: CASSLIWDSSYEQYF.

In this sample, this clonotype turned up many times. The chain is built from TRBV11-2 and TRBJ1-1, with D unclear. Looked up from germline, CDR1 is SGHAT and CDR2 is FQNNGV. This CDR3 is 17 amino acids long. Trimming took 2 bases from V and 0 from J, leaving 16 bases between them. The CDR3 DNA reads TGTGCCAGCAGCTTAAGTGTCCGGACTGGTATGAACACTGAAGCTTTCTTT. It is translated as CASSLSVRTGMNTEAFF.

This clonotype was observed many times. J is TRBJ2-2 and V is TRBV19; a possible D gene is TRBD1 (6 bases). The CDR3 extends over 12 amino acids. CDR1 and CDR2 (germline): LNHDA, SQIVND (reference sequence). The V and J ends lost 8 bases and 4 bases respectively, with 8 bases between them. The CDR3 coding sequence is TGTGCCAGTGGGACATTCACCGGGGAGCTGTTTTTT. It specifies CASGTFTGELFF.

Many counts were recorded for this clonotype. J is TRBJ1-1 and V is TRBV11-2; the match to TRBD1 covers 11 bases. Germline V gives CDR1 SGHAT, CDR2 FQNNGV. V shed 5 bases, J shed 6 bases, and the junction held 2 bases outside the gene matches. CDR3 size: 13 residues. CDR3 nucleotides: TGTGCCAGCAGCAAGGGACAGGGGGCTGAAGCTTTCTTT. Protein: CASSKGQGAEAFF.

The V call is TRBV29-1, the J call TRBJ1-2; 10 bases are shared with TRBD1. After removal of 6 bases from V and 0 bases from J, the junction contained 4 bases not matched to a gene. Germline V gives CDR1 SQVTM, CDR2 ANQGSEA. The CDR3 is made up of 14 amino acids. DNA for the CDR3: TGCAGCGTGGGGGACAGGGGAGCTAACTATGGCTACACCTTC. Its translation: CSVGDRGANYGYTF.

The chain links TRBV6-2 or TRBV6-3 to TRBJ2-5, with a tentative D call TRBD1 (6 bases). CDR1 and CDR2 from the germline V gene are MNHEY and SVGEGT. Trimming left V 4 bases short and J 5 bases short, with 14 bases between. The CDR3 contains 14 residues. Here the CDR3 DNA reads TGTGCCAGCAGTTTCACGTATCAGGGGGAGACCCAGTACTTC. This gives the protein CASSFTYQGETQYF.

The J gene is TRBJ2-2, the V gene TRBV7-9, with D maybe TRBD2 (6 bases). Germline assignment: CDR1 SEHNR and CDR2 FQNEAQ (reference sequence). The CDR3 is made up of 15 amino acids. Trimming took off 3 bases at V and 4 bases at J, with 12 bases between the two ends. CDR3 DNA: TGTGCCAGCAGCTTTATCCAGGGAGGCACCGGGGAGCTGTTTTTT. Its translation: CASSFIQGGTGELFF.

A few counts support this clonotype. This chain links TRBV7-8 with TRBJ2-5, with a weak D call TRBD1 (6 bases). Germline loops: CDR1 SGHVS, CDR2 FQNEAQ. Trimming removed 4 bases from V and 1 base from J, with 16 bases in between. The CDR3 has 16 amino acids. CDR3 region: CASSWVTQGIQETQYF. DNA of the CDR3: TGTGCCAGCAGCTGGGTGACTCAGGGGATCCAAGAGACCCAGTACTTC.

The table lists this clonotype with many counts. The germline gene is not matched at one end of the junction; a read error may be the cause. The chain is built from TRBV18 and TRBJ1-1; D might be TRBD1 (6 bases). This CDR3 is built from 14 residues. CDR1 is KGHSH, CDR2 LQKENI, per germline. CDR3 protein: CSWRGGLQDTEAFF. The DNA for the CDR3 is TGCAGTTGGCGCGGGGGGCTTCAGGACACTGAAGCTTTCTTT.

V and J are TRBV3-1 and TRBJ2-5, with 10 bases fitting TRBD1. Germline CDR1 reads LGHDT; CDR2 reads YNNKEL (reference sequence). CDR3 length: 16 amino acids. V lost 5 bases, J lost 1 base, and 7 bases stayed unmatched. The CDR3 DNA follows: TGTGCCAGCAGCGAAACCGGGACAGGGGCCCAAGAGACCCAGTACTTC. Its protein product is CASSETGTGAQETQYF.

The chain uses TRBV7-9 and TRBJ2-7, with 10 bases that match TRBD2. The V gene's germline CDR1 is SEHNR and CDR2 FQNEAQ (reference sequence). CDR3 length: 15 amino acids. Losses at the gene ends were 2 bases for V and 2 bases for J; bases not matched to a gene: 3. CDR3 loop: CASSLSSGRAYEQYF. The DNA for the CDR3 is TGTGCCAGCAGCTTATCCAGCGGGAGGGCCTACGAGCAGTACTTC.

This clonotype was seen ten or more times. The chain employs TRBV5-1 and TRBJ2-1; tentatively, D is TRBD2 (5 bases). CDR3 length: 16 residues. V was pared by 0 bases and J by 1 base, with 11 bases between. Germline-derived CDR1 and CDR2 are SGHRS and YFSETQ. DNA for the CDR3: TGCGCCAGCAGCTTGGAGGCCTGGAGGTCCTACAATGAGCAGTTCTTC. It translates to CASSLEAWRSYNEQFF.

This clonotype was recorded many times. This chain joins TRBV19 and TRBJ2-1; TRBD1 aligns across 8 bases. Trimming removed 4 bases from V and 11 bases from J; junction bases left unmatched: 7. This CDR3 comprises 13 residues. Per the germline V gene, CDR1 is LNHDA and CDR2 is SQIVND (reference sequence). As DNA, the CDR3 is TGTGCCAGTAGTAGCCCAGGGGGCGTGAAGCAGTTCTTC. Protein: CASSSPGGVKQFF.

The chain has TRBV20-1 and TRBJ2-3, with TRBD1 matching 8 bases. The CDR3 has 18 amino acids. J was trimmed by 2 bases and V by 0 bases; bases with no gene match: 13. Germline V gene lookup returns CDR1 DFQATT and CDR2 SNEGSKA (reference sequence). The CDR3 bases are TGCAGTGCTAGAGATCTTTTTCAGGACAGGGAAAACACAGATACGCAGTATTTT. Protein: CSARDLFQDRENTDTQYF.

The V call is TRBV9, the J call TRBJ2-2; 7 bases line up with TRBD1. Per germline, CDR1 SGDLS and CDR2 YYNGEE. The CDR3 has 13 amino acids. The V and J ends lost 5 bases and 5 bases, in that order; junction bases with no gene match: 3. In nucleotides, the CDR3 is TGTGCCAGCAGGTCACAGGGGACCGGGGAGCTGTTTTTT. Protein sequence: CASRSQGTGELFF.

This clonotype was found a few times. The rearrangement links TRBV29-1 to TRBJ2-2; TRBD1 matches 9 bases. CDR3 size: 14 residues. The ends lost 8 bases at V and 0 bases at J; junction bases unmatched: 4. Germline lookup yields CDR1 SQVTM and CDR2 ANQGSEA. CDR3 sequence reads: CSTTGGANTGELFF. CDR3 sequence (DNA): TGCAGCACAACAGGGGGCGCGAACACCGGGGAGCTGTTTTTT.

The J gene is TRBJ1-5, the V gene TRBV6-2 or TRBV6-3; TRBD1 is a possible D gene (5 bases). This CDR3 region has 14 residues. CDR1 MNHEY and CDR2 SVGEGT come from the germline V gene. V was shortened by 3 bases and J by 4 bases, with 10 bases between the two germline ends. CDR3 DNA sequence: TGTGCCAGCAGTTATTCCGGGGGGAATCAGCCCCAGCATTTT. Amino acid sequence: CASSYSGGNQPQHF.

This clonotype has only a few counts. This chain connects TRBV7-9 to TRBJ2-7, with a weak D call TRBD2 (5 bases). Trimming stripped 1 base from V and 6 bases from J, with 10 bases between. The CDR3 loop spans 13 amino acids. Germline-derived CDR1 and CDR2 are SEHNR and FQNEAQ (reference sequence). CDR3 amino acids: CASSLGGVSEQYF. DNA of the CDR3: TGTGCCAGCAGCTTAGGGGGAGTTTCCGAGCAGTACTTC.

The chain joins TRBV28 to TRBJ2-1; D is possibly TRBD2 (6 bases). The ends were cut back, 6 bases at V and 4 bases at J, with 22 bases in the middle. CDR1 and CDR2 (germline): MDHEN, SYDVKM. The CDR3 sequence is 17 residues long. This CDR3 is CASRIAIREITYNEQFF. The DNA for the CDR3 is TGTGCCAGCAGAATAGCTATCCGGGAGATAACGTACAATGAGCAGTTCTTC. The variable domain in full, with the rest retrieved from reference TRBV28 and TRBJ2-1, is DVKVTQSSRYLVKRTGEKVFLECVQDMDHENMFWYRQDPGLGLRLIYFSYDVKMKEKGDIPEGYSVSREKKERFSLILESASTNQTSMYLCASRIAIREITYNEQFFGPGTRLTVL.

Within the sample, this clonotype is medium-sized (0.01 to 0.1%). The chain couples TRBV18 to TRBJ1-3; D not certain. CDR3 size: 15 residues. Germline V CDR1 and CDR2: KGHSH, LQKENI. The V gene lost 1 base and the J gene lost 1 base, with 8 bases spanning the gap. This CDR3 reads CASSPRAQSGNTIYF. CDR3 DNA: TGTGCCAGCTCACCACGAGCCCAATCTGGAAACACCATATATTTT. The variable domain in full, with the rest retrieved from reference TRBV18 and TRBJ1-3, is NAGVMQNPRHLVRRRGQEARLRCSPMKGHSHVYWYRQLPEEGLKFMVYLQKENIIDESGMPKERFSAEFPKEGPSILRIQQVVRGDSAAYFCASSPRAQSGNTIYFGEGSWLTVV.

This clonotype has more than one count but fewer than ten. The chain has TRBV29-1 and TRBJ2-2; D unresolved. Trimming removed 6 bases at V and 3 bases at J, with 5 bases between. This CDR3 spans 11 amino acids. The germline V gene encodes CDR1 SQVTM and CDR2 ANQGSEA. CDR3 loop: CSVTHTGELFF. The CDR3 DNA reads TGCAGCGTGACTCACACCGGGGAGCTGTTTTTT.